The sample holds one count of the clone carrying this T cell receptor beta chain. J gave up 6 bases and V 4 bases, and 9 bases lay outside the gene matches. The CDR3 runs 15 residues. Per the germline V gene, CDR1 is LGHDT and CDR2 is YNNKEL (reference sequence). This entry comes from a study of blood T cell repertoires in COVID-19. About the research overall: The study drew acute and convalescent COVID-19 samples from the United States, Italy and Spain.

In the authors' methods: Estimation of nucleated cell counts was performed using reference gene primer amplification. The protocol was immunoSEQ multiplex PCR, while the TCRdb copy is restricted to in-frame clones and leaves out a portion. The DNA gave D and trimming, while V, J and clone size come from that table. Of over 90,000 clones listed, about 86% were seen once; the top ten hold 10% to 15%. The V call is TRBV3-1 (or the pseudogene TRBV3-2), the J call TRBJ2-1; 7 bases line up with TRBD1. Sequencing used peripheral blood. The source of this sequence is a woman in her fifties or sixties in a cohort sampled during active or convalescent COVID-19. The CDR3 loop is CASSLGQAAFNEQFF. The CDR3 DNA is TGTGCCAGCAGCCTCGGACAGGCGGCTTTCAATGAGCAGTTCTTC.